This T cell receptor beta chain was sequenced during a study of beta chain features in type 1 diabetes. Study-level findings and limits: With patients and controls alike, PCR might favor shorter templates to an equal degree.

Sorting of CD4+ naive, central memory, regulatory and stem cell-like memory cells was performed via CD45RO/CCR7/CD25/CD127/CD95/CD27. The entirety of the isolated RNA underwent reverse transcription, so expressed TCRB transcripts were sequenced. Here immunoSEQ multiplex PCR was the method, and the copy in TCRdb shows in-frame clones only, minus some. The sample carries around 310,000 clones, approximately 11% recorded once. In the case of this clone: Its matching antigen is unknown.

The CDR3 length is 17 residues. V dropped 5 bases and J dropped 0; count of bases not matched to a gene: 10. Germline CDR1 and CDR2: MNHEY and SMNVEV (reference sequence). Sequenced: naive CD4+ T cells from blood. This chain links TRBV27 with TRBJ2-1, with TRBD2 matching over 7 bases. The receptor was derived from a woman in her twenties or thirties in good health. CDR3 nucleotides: TGTGCCAGCAGTCAACTCGGTGGGAGGGGCTCCTACAATGAGCAGTTCTTC. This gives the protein CASSQLGGRGSYNEQFF.